This T cell receptor beta chain was obtained from a study of CD8 T cells in Susac syndrome. Per germline, CDR1 LGHNA and CDR2 YNFKEQ. The CDR3 loop spans 12 amino acids. Trimming removed 0 bases at V and 9 bases at J, with 7 bases between. RNA totalling about 0.45 to 1 ug underwent reverse transcription with random hexamers. Amplification of TCR beta CDR3 across 54 Vbeta and 13 Jbeta was performed with immunoSEQ multiplex PCR. Each CDR3 protein gets one entry after TCRdb re-called the immunoSEQ multiplex PCR reads with MiXCR. The data hold 100,000 to 150,000 distinct CDR3 sequences, with 94% observed a single time. Blood CD8+ and CD4+ T cells underwent high-throughput TCR beta sequencing. It was healthy donors who served as the controls, matched for age and sex. Negative magnetic isolation gave CD8+ and CD4+ cells; FACS enriched CD8+ TEMRA.

The specimen sequenced was CD4+ T cells from PBMCs. The J gene is TRBJ2-3, the V gene TRBV4-2; D is perhaps TRBD2 (5 bases). This receptor was obtained from a human donor in good health. The CDR3 DNA follows: TGTGCCAGCAGCCAAGAGAGGGAGACGCAGTATTTT. As protein: CASSQERETQYF.